This entry lists 27 T cell receptor beta chains sequenced from one sample in a study of shared clonotypes between healthy human individuals. The repertoire was sequenced with immunoSEQ multiplex PCR; TCRdb's copy has only in-frame clones and lacks some. Of about 600,000 clones in the sample, 97% are singletons; the top ten hold 0.045% to 0.06%. Sequenced input: naive CD4+ T cells sorted from blood. Subset defined: CD45RA+ positively selected. The receptors derive from a woman in her 30s in good health.

The chain links TRBV12-5 to TRBJ2-5; 7 nucleotides match TRBD1. The junction had 3 bases not matched to a gene; V was cut back by 2 bases and J by 3 bases. The germline gives CDR1 LGHNT, CDR2 FRNRAP. The CDR3 loop spans 14 amino acids. CDR3 DNA: TGTGCTAGTGGTTTGCACAGGGGCGAAGAGACCCAGTACTTC. Encoded protein: CASGLHRGEETQYF.

The chain has TRBV19 and TRBJ2-1; the D is unclear. The V end was cut by 5 bases, the J end by 6 bases, with 14 bases between. Germline-derived CDR1 and CDR2 are LNHDA and SQIVND (reference sequence). The CDR3 contains 14 residues. CDR3 protein: CASSPRLSRNEQFF. The CDR3 DNA sequence: TGTGCCAGTAGTCCACGGTTAAGTCGCAATGAGCAGTTCTTC.

The chain is built from TRBV5-4 and TRBJ2-7; D ambiguous. The V gene's germline CDR1 is SGHNT and CDR2 YYREEE (reference sequence). Trimming took off 0 bases at V and 6 bases at J, with 7 bases between the two ends. The CDR3 runs 12 residues. The CDR3 region has the DNA TGTGCCAGCAGCTTGGGGCGACTCGAGCAGTACTTC. Amino acids: CASSLGRLEQYF.

The V call is TRBV27, the J call TRBJ1-2, with 9 positions matching TRBD1. V dropped 5 bases and J dropped 4; count of bases not matched to a gene: 17. The germline V gene encodes CDR1 MNHEY and CDR2 SMNVEV (reference sequence). The CDR3 runs to 18 residues. The CDR3 DNA reads TGTGCCAGCAGTAATAGGGGTCTCTTCGGACAGGGGTCCTATGGCTACACCTTC. Encoded protein: CASSNRGLFGQGSYGYTF.

V gene TRBV10-3 combines with J gene TRBJ2-5; D is possibly TRBD2 (6 bases). The closer fit of TRBJ2-7 to the DNA end suggests the J call may be wrong. This CDR3 contains 14 residues. In germline, CDR1 is ENHRY, CDR2 SYGVKD. The CDR3 sequence: CAIRAGTGNYEQYF. The CDR3 DNA is TGTGCCATCAGGGCCGGGACTGGAAATTACGAGCAGTACTTC.

The chain carries TRBV10-3 and TRBJ2-5; D might be TRBD2 (5 bases). Per the germline V gene, CDR1 is ENHRY and CDR2 is SYGVKD. The CDR3 consists of 12 residues. V was trimmed by 4 bases and J by 4 bases, leaving 7 bases between them. The CDR3 DNA is TGTGCCATCAGTGCCGGGGTAGAGACCCAGTACTTC. Encoded protein: CAISAGVETQYF.

The CDR3 protein is CASSIVGHATNEKLFF. CDR3 nucleotides: TGTGCCAGCAGCATCGTGGGGCACGCAACTAATGAAAAACTGTTTTTT. The rearrangement uses TRBV5-8 and TRBJ1-4; the D gene is possibly TRBD1 (5 bases). Germline V CDR1 and CDR2: SGHTS, YDEGEE. CDR3 length equals 16 residues. V was cut by 4 bases and J by 0 bases, with 13 bases left in between.

The gene calls are TRBV27 and TRBJ2-5; maybe TRBD1 (6 bases). V was cut by 3 bases and J by 2 bases, with 10 bases left in between. This CDR3 spans 14 amino acids. The germline CDR1 and CDR2 sequences are MNHEY and SMNVEV (reference sequence). CDR3 in amino acids: CASSLPGQQETQYF. In DNA form, the CDR3 reads TGTGCCAGCAGTTTGCCAGGACAGCAAGAGACCCAGTACTTC.

The rearrangement joins TRBV5-1 to TRBJ2-5; 10 positions match TRBD1. CDR3 size: 16 residues. Germline assignment: CDR1 SGHRS and CDR2 YFSETQ. Germline trimming cut 4 bases from V and 1 base from J; bases unmatched to any gene: 7. CDR3 residues: CASSRGTGDTQETQYF. The CDR3 DNA reads TGCGCCAGCAGCCGGGGGACAGGGGACACCCAAGAGACCCAGTACTTC. Based on the CDR3 plus reference TRBV5-1 and TRBJ2-5, the full variable domain is KAGVTQTPRYLIKTRGQQVTLSCSPISGHRSVSWYQQTPGQGLQFLFEYFSETQRNKGNFPGRFSGRQFSNSRSEMNVSTLELGDSALYLCASSRGTGDTQETQYFGPGTRLLVL.

With regard to this clone: Its ends do not fully match the called genes, so a read error is possible. The sample holds other DNA sequences that translate to the same CDR3. This chain connects TRBV28 to TRBJ2-2; perhaps TRBD1 as D (6 bases). Per germline, CDR1 MDHEN and CDR2 SYDVKM. The CDR3 sequence is 15 residues long. CDR3 protein: CASSSPGQPTGELFF. In DNA, the CDR3 is TGTGCCAGCAGCTCTCCGGGACAACCAACCGGAGAGCTGTTTTTT. The whole variable domain, remainder taken from reference TRBV28 and TRBJ2-2, is DVKVTQSSRYLVKRTGEKVFLECVQDMDHENMFWYRQDPGLGLRLIYFSYDVKMKEKGDIPEGYSVSREKKERFSLILESASTNQTSMYLCASSSPGQPTGELFFGEGSRLTVL.

The rearrangement uses TRBV19 and TRBJ2-6, with D tentatively TRBD1 (7 bases). Germline values: CDR1 LNHDA, CDR2 SQIVND (reference sequence). The CDR3 totals 17 residues. V was trimmed by 8 bases and J by 0 bases, leaving 17 bases between them. The CDR3 DNA reads as TGTGCCAGTCAGGGGGTCAGGGGGGCCTCTGGGGCCAACGTCCTGACTTTC. Its protein is CASQGVRGASGANVLTF. Filled out from reference TRBV19 and TRBJ2-6, the complete variable domain reads DGGITQSPKYLFRKEGQNVTLSCEQNLNHDAMYWYRQDPGQGLRLIYYSQIVNDFQKGDIAEGYSVSREKKESFPLTVTSAQKNPTAFYLCASQGVRGASGANVLTFGAGSRLTVL.

The chain uses TRBV11-2 and TRBJ2-6; no firm D call. With 3 bases removed from V and 0 bases from J, the gap between germline ends came to 9 bases. The CDR3 is made up of 16 amino acids. Germline CDR1 is SGHAT and CDR2 is FQNNGV. The CDR3 DNA reads as TGTGCCAGCAGCTTCCCTCCAAGCTCTGGGGCCAACGTCCTGACTTTC. Amino acid sequence: CASSFPPSSGANVLTF.

The V gene is TRBV15, the J gene TRBJ2-7; tentatively, D is TRBD2 (6 bases). Per germline, CDR1 LNHNV and CDR2 YYDKDF (reference sequence). Trimming pared 1 base from V and 2 bases from J, leaving 9 bases between. This CDR3 is built from 14 residues. In DNA form, the CDR3 reads TGTGCCACCAGCAGAGGACGGGGGACCTACGAGCAGTACTTC. This translates into CATSRGRGTYEQYF. The variable domain in full, with the rest retrieved from reference TRBV15 and TRBJ2-7, is DAMVIQNPRYQVTQFGKPVTLSCSQTLNHNVMYWYQQKSSQAPKLLFHYYDKDFNNEADTPDNFQSRRPNTSFCFLDIRSPGLGDTAMYLCATSRGRGTYEQYFGPGTRLTVT.

The gene calls are TRBV6-5 and TRBJ2-7; 7 nucleotides line up with TRBD2. The CDR3 runs 14 residues. V was pared by 5 bases and J by 2 bases, with 6 bases of the junction left unmatched. Germline CDR1 is MNHEY and CDR2 is SVGAGI. CDR3: CASSTAGTPYEQYF. The CDR3 coding sequence is TGTGCCAGCAGTACAGCGGGGACCCCCTACGAGCAGTACTTC.

The chain couples TRBV2 to TRBJ2-3; weak D call: TRBD2 (5 bases). The CDR3 has 13 residues. Trimming pared 7 bases from V and 4 bases from J, leaving 12 bases between. Germline-derived CDR1 and CDR2 are SNHLY and FYNNEI. The CDR3 region is CASIPSSADTQYF. CDR3 DNA sequence: TGTGCCAGCATTCCTAGCAGCGCAGATACGCAGTATTTT.

The chain carries TRBV5-1 and TRBJ1-4, with 10 bases that match TRBD1. The CDR3 has 17 residues. V trimming: 5 bases; J trimming: 3 bases; junction bases outside the gene matches: 10. From germline, CDR1 is SGHRS and CDR2 YFSETQ. Written as DNA, the CDR3 is TGCGCCAGCAGGATGGGACAGGGGATCGTGTCTAATGAAAAACTGTTTTTT. It translates to CASRMGQGIVSNEKLFF.

This rearrangement joins TRBV27 to TRBJ2-7, with 8 bases that match TRBD2. V shed 5 bases, J shed 6 bases, and the junction held 12 bases outside the gene matches. Germline assignment: CDR1 MNHEY and CDR2 SMNVEV (reference sequence). The length of the CDR3 is 15 residues. The CDR3 reads CASSVRGAGVIEQYF. In DNA, the CDR3 is TGTGCCAGCAGTGTACGAGGAGCGGGAGTAATCGAGCAGTACTTC.

The chain is built from TRBV7-9 and TRBJ2-2; TRBD2 is a possible D gene (6 bases). Between the trimmed V and J ends, which lost 5 bases and 0 bases, there was a span of 10 bases. The CDR3 runs 15 residues. Per the germline V gene, CDR1 is SEHNR and CDR2 is FQNEAQ (reference sequence). CDR3 residues: CASSQGRTNTGELFF. The CDR3, as DNA: TGTGCCAGCAGCCAAGGGAGGACGAACACCGGGGAGCTGTTTTTT.

The V and J genes are TRBV5-1 and TRBJ2-5; 8 bases line up with TRBD1. The closer fit of TRBJ2-7 to the DNA end suggests the J call may be wrong. The CDR3 sequence is 15 residues long. Germline V lookup: CDR1 SGHRS, CDR2 YFSETQ. CDR3 DNA: TGCGCCAGCAGCTGGGCTCCCGGGACAGGAGCCGAGCAGTACTTC. It encodes CASSWAPGTGAEQYF.

The rearrangement joins TRBV6-1 to TRBJ2-1; 7 bases agree with TRBD1. CDR3 size: 15 residues. The V segment lost 4 bases and the J segment 13 bases; nucleotides outside the gene matches: 16. Germline V gene lookup returns CDR1 MNHNS and CDR2 SASEGT. The CDR3 DNA reads TGTGCCAGCAGTGGTACAGGGGCGCTTTACAATGGACAGTTCTTC. Amino acid sequence: CASSGTGALYNGQFF.

V is TRBV14 and J is TRBJ1-1; D might be TRBD1 (6 bases). Trimming stripped 1 base from V and 0 bases from J, with 12 bases between. This CDR3 is 16 amino acids long. Germline lookup yields CDR1 SGHDN and CDR2 FVKESK. CDR3 sequence: CASSQVGGALNTEAFF. The CDR3 region has the DNA TGTGCCAGCAGCCAAGTTGGGGGGGCCTTGAACACTGAAGCTTTCTTT.

The chain is built from TRBV5-6 and TRBJ2-5; a possible D gene is TRBD2 (6 bases). The CDR3 consists of 14 residues. Trimming stripped 4 bases from V and 0 bases from J, with 10 bases between. Germline V lookup: CDR1 SGHDT, CDR2 YYEEEE. CDR3 residues: CASSQAGNQETQYF. The CDR3 nucleotides read TGTGCCAGCAGCCAGGCGGGAAACCAAGAGACCCAGTACTTC.

The chain joins TRBV5-1 to TRBJ2-7; D perhaps matches TRBD2 (5 bases). CDR3 length: 14 amino acids. V was clipped by 6 bases and J by 0 bases, with 13 bases between them. Germline V gene lookup returns CDR1 SGHRS and CDR2 YFSETQ. The DNA of the CDR3 is TGCGCCAGCAATGGGAGTCCAGCCTCCTACGAGCAGTACTTC. Its protein product is CASNGSPASYEQYF.

The V and J genes are TRBV7-2 and TRBJ2-5, with 10 bases fitting TRBD2. The closer fit of TRBJ2-7 to the DNA end suggests the J call may be wrong. This CDR3 comprises 15 residues. Germline V gene data show CDR1 as SGHTA and CDR2 as FQGNSA. The CDR3 region is CASSSELAGTYEQYF. The CDR3 region has the DNA TGTGCCAGCAGCTCCGAACTAGCGGGAACCTACGAGCAGTACTTC.

V gene TRBV19 combines with J gene TRBJ2-2; TRBD1 might be the D (5 bases). The germline CDR1 and CDR2 sequences are LNHDA and SQIVND (reference sequence). V was pared by 8 bases and J by 4 bases, with 17 bases between. The CDR3 spans 15 residues. The CDR3 loop is CASSWVGPATGELFF. Written as DNA, the CDR3 is TGTGCCAGTTCCTGGGTGGGGCCGGCCACCGGGGAGCTGTTTTTT.

This rearrangement joins TRBV9 to TRBJ2-2, with TRBD1 matching 7 bases. The CDR3 runs 15 residues. Per germline, CDR1 SGDLS and CDR2 YYNGEE. The ends lost 4 bases at V and 4 bases at J; junction bases unmatched: 7. Here the CDR3 DNA reads TGTGCCAGCAGCACCGGGACAGAGCCCACCGGGGAGCTGTTTTTT. Translating it yields CASSTGTEPTGELFF.

The V and J genes are TRBV6-1 and TRBJ1-5; D is uncertain. Germline V gene lookup returns CDR1 MNHNS and CDR2 SASEGT. There are 14 residues in the CDR3. The germline V and J ends were trimmed by 4 bases and 6 bases, with 13 bases remaining between them. CDR3 bases: TGTGCCAGCAGTGCGGAGGGAGTCGGTCAGCCCCAGCATTTT. Its translation: CASSAEGVGQPQHF.